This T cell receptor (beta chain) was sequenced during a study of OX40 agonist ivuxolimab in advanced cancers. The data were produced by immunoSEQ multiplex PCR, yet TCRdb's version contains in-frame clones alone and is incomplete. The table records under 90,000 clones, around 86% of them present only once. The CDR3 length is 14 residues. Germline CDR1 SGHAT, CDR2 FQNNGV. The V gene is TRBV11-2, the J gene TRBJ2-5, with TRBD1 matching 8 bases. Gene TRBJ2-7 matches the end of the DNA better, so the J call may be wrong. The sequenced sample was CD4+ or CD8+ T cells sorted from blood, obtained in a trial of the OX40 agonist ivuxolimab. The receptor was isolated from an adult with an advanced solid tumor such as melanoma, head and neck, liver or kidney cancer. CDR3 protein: CASSLSRGPYEQYF. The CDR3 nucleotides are TGTGCCAGCAGCTTGAGCAGGGGGCCCTACGAGCAGTACTTC.